This entry describes one TCR beta chain. J lost 0 bases, V lost 6 bases, and 5 bases had no gene match. The CDR3 length is 15 residues. Germline lookup yields CDR1 MNHEY and CDR2 SVGAGI. The protocol was immunoSEQ multiplex PCR, while the TCRdb copy is restricted to in-frame clones and leaves out a portion. The sample consists of 300,000 or so clones, roughly 90% of them appearing once. This sample was included in a study of blood T cell repertoires in COVID-19. This clonotype was sampled from a man between 18 and 29 years old who had recovered from COVID-19. This chain links TRBV6-5 with TRBJ1-2, with 9 bases identical to TRBD1. What was sequenced was peripheral blood. In DNA form, the CDR3 reads TGTGCCAGCAGCCGGGACAGGGCGGCTAACTATGGCTACACCTTC. Its protein is CASSRDRAANYGYTF.